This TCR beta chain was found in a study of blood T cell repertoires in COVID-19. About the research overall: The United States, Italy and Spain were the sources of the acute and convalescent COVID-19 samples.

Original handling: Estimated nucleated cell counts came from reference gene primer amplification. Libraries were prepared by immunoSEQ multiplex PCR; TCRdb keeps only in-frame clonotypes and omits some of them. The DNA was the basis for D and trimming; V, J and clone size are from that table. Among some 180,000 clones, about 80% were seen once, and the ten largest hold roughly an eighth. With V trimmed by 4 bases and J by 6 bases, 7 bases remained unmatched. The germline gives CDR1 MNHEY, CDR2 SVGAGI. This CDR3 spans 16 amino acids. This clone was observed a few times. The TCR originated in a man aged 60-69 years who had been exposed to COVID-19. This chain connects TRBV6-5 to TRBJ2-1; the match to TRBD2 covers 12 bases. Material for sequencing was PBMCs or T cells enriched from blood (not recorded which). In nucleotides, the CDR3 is TGTGCCAGCAGTTCTCCTACTAGCGGGAGGCCCAATGAGCAGTTCTTC. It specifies CASSSPTSGRPNEQFF.